A single sample gave rise to the 22 T cell receptor beta chains below, sequenced in a study of T cells in Graves' hyperthyroidism and ophthalmopathy. RNA transcripts were the template for amplifying TCR beta CDR3 regions. The TCR CDR3 was amplified in a first-round RT-PCR using the HTBI primer set. One entry per CDR3 protein, called by TCRdb with MiXCR from the multiplex PCR reads. This repertoire shows hundreds of thousands of distinct CDR3 sequences, 35% to 55% found once; its top ten account for about 8.2%. Material: peripheral blood or thyroid tissue (not recorded which). The receptors originated from a woman in her late teens or twenties with Graves' hyperthyroidism.

This clonotype was counted between two and nine times. This chain joins TRBV2 and TRBJ2-5; TRBD2 aligns across 10 bases. In germline, CDR1 is SNHLY, CDR2 FYNNEI. Trimming took 5 bases from V and 1 from J; bases not matched to a gene: 7. There are 16 residues in the CDR3. This CDR3 is CASSLGPSGSQETQYF. Written as DNA, the CDR3 is TGTGCCAGCAGTTTGGGCCCTAGCGGGAGCCAAGAGACCCAGTACTTC.

In its sample, this clonotype was seen a few times. The CDR3: CSASTSGQGVGYGYTF. The CDR3 region has the DNA TGCAGTGCTAGCACGTCGGGGCAGGGTGTAGGCTATGGCTACACCTTC. J is TRBJ1-2 and V is TRBV20-1, with D perhaps matching TRBD1 (5 bases). Per the germline V gene, CDR1 is DFQATT and CDR2 is SNEGSKA (reference sequence). V gave up 3 bases and J gave up 4 bases, with 21 bases separating them. This CDR3 spans 16 amino acids.

DNA for the CDR3: TGTGCCACCGAGAGGGGTAGCGGCACAGATACGCAGTATTTT. Its translation: CATERGSGTDTQYF. The chain joins TRBV15 to TRBJ2-3; either TRBD1 or TRBD2 may fit D (5 bases each). V was clipped by 8 bases and J by 1 base, with 13 bases between them. Germline CDR1 LNHNV, CDR2 YYDKDF (reference sequence). CDR3 length: 14 amino acids. Variable domain in full (rest from reference TRBV15 and TRBJ2-3): DAMVIQNPRYQVTQFGKPVTLSCSQTLNHNVMYWYQQKSSQAPKLLFHYYDKDFNNEADTPDNFQSRRPNTSFCFLDIRSPGLGDTAMYLCATERGSGTDTQYFGPGTRLTVL.

There are a few counts of this clonotype. V usage is TRBV19 and J usage is TRBJ1-3; a possible D gene is TRBD1 (5 bases). CDR1 is LNHDA, CDR2 SQIVND, per germline (reference sequence). The CDR3 length is 13 residues. Trimming took off 5 bases at V and 2 bases at J, with 7 bases between the two ends. The CDR3 DNA reads as TGTGCCAGTAGTCGGGGGGCTGGAAACACCATATATTTT. This gives the protein CASSRGAGNTIYF.

The chain recombines TRBV19 with TRBJ1-1, with TRBD1 matching 7 bases. The CDR3 runs to 16 residues. Unmatched junction bases numbered 11, after V lost 6 bases and J lost 1 base. Per the germline V gene, CDR1 is LNHDA and CDR2 is SQIVND (reference sequence). The CDR3 is CASRFLRGRGNTEAFF. CDR3 in DNA: TGTGCCAGTAGGTTCCTGAGGGGGCGAGGGAACACTGAAGCTTTCTTT.

About this clonotype itself: A much larger clonotype is one base distant, so this may be a read error. The chain is built from TRBV2 and TRBJ1-1; D may be TRBD1 (5 bases). Germline V lookup: CDR1 SNHLY, CDR2 FYNNEI. The CDR3 sequence is 11 residues long. This chain's CDR3 is CALATGGEALF. Written as DNA, the CDR3 is TGTGCCTTAGCGACTGGGGGAGAAGCTCTCTTT.

The chain couples TRBV11-2 to TRBJ2-5; D is undetermined. V gave up 5 bases and J gave up 3 bases, with 10 bases separating them. The germline V gene has CDR1 SGHAT and CDR2 FQNNGV. The CDR3 runs 13 residues. The CDR3 region has the DNA TGTGCCAGCAGCCAAATTGTGGAAGAGACCCAGTACTTC. This translates into CASSQIVEETQYF.

This clonotype appeared many times. The V gene is TRBV9, the J gene TRBJ2-7; 8 nucleotides match TRBD2. The CDR3 covers 15 residues. The V segment lost 2 bases and the J segment 5 bases; nucleotides outside the gene matches: 9. Germline lookup yields CDR1 SGDLS and CDR2 YYNGEE. CDR3 sequence: CASSVLSGMGDEQYF. In nucleotides, the CDR3 is TGTGCCAGCAGCGTCCTTAGCGGGATGGGAGACGAGCAGTACTTC.

This clonotype has a count of ten or more. The chain carries TRBV10-3 and TRBJ2-7; D may be TRBD1 (5 bases). The CDR3 covers 14 residues. The V end was cut by 3 bases, the J end by 1 base, with 10 bases between. In germline, CDR1 is ENHRY, CDR2 SYGVKD. The CDR3 here is CAISDLQESYEQYF. In DNA, the CDR3 is TGTGCCATCAGTGATTTACAGGAATCCTACGAGCAGTACTTC.

The chain joins TRBV25-1 to TRBJ1-2; D is unclear. The germline gives CDR1 MGHDK, CDR2 SYGVNS. This CDR3 has 14 residues. V was shortened by 4 bases and J by 4 bases, with 13 bases between the two germline ends. The DNA for the CDR3 is TGTGCCAGCAGTGCTAGTCCGGGAGGCTATGGCTACACCTTC. Translating gives CASSASPGGYGYTF.

This clonotype was recorded a few times. The chain links TRBV9 to TRBJ2-5; 7 bases match TRBD1. The V and J ends lost 5 bases and 5 bases, in that order; junction bases with no gene match: 12. The germline gives CDR1 SGDLS, CDR2 YYNGEE. CDR3 length: 15 residues. The CDR3 nucleotides are TGTGCCAGCAGTCTCGGGACAGCCCTTTTGGAGACCCAGTACTTC. Translating it yields CASSLGTALLETQYF.

A single count supports this clonotype. No conserved phenylalanine or tryptophan ends this CDR3, so it is likely a read error. The DNA is left out, because the CDR3 cannot be placed on it with certainty; the CDR3 is given as TCRdb lists it. This chain uses TRBV2 with TRBJ1-2; the table gives TRBD1 as D, unverified against the DNA. The CDR3 region is 17 residues in length, termini included. Looked up from germline, CDR1 is SNHLY and CDR2 is FYNNEI. This chain's CDR3 is CASILEVGTGDTMATQS.

This clonotype was picked up many times. The chain joins TRBV7-9 to TRBJ1-2, with 9 nucleotides matching TRBD1. Germline V gene data show CDR1 as SEHNR and CDR2 as FQNEAQ (reference sequence). With 6 bases clipped from V and 4 bases from J, the junction kept 3 bases outside the gene matches. The CDR3 has 13 residues. The DNA for the CDR3 is TGTGCCAGCAGAGAGGGACAGGGCTATGGCTACACCTTC. Translation gives CASREGQGYGYTF. The entire variable domain, with the rest obtained from reference TRBV7-9 and TRBJ1-2, is as follows: DTGVSQNPRHKITKRGQNVTFRCDPISEHNRLYWYRQTLGQGPEFLTYFQNEAQLEKSRLLSDRFSAERPKGSFSTLEIQRTEQGDSAMYLCASREGQGYGYTFGSGTRLTVV.

This clonotype was seen repeatedly, ten times or more. This rearrangement joins TRBV10-3 to TRBJ2-7; D is unclear. The CDR3 has 13 residues. Per germline, CDR1 ENHRY and CDR2 SYGVKD. The germline V and J ends were trimmed by 6 bases and 0 bases, with 9 bases remaining between them. The CDR3 protein is CAIRTDVSYEQYF. CDR3 nucleotides: TGTGCCATCAGAACGGACGTCTCCTACGAGCAGTACTTC.

This clonotype was picked up many times. The J gene is TRBJ2-5, the V gene TRBV12-3 or TRBV12-4; D remains ambiguous. Trimming pared 2 bases from V and 5 bases from J, leaving 6 bases between. There are 12 residues in the CDR3. The CDR3 nucleotides read TGTGCCAGCAGTTTAATCGAGGAGACCCAGTACTTC. The encoded protein is CASSLIEETQYF.

Notes on this clonotype: Its ends do not fully match the called genes, so a read error is possible. This chain joins TRBV10-3 and TRBJ1-5, with no clear D. The germline V gene encodes CDR1 ENHRY and CDR2 SYGVKD. CDR3 length: 17 amino acids. The CDR3 DNA follows: TGTGCCAGCAGTCCCCGGGTCCCTCGGGTGAGCAATCAGCCCCAGCATTTT. Translation gives CASSPRVPRVSNQPQHF.

V and J are TRBV25-1 and TRBJ1-2, with unresolved D. The germline V and J ends were trimmed by 11 bases and 3 bases, with 22 bases remaining between them. There are 15 residues in the CDR3. The V gene's germline CDR1 is MGHDK and CDR2 SYGVNS. DNA for the CDR3: TGTGCCTGTCACATCCGCTCCAAGTGGTACTATGGCTACACCTTC. The encoded protein is CACHIRSKWYYGYTF.

This clonotype was seen just once. The V and J genes are TRBV2 and TRBJ1-6; no definite D call. This CDR3 has 17 residues. The germline V and J ends were trimmed by 2 bases and 1 base, with 12 bases remaining between them. In germline, CDR1 is SNHLY, CDR2 FYNNEI. Written as DNA, the CDR3 is TGTGCCAGCAGTGAAACGGGAGTTGGTTCCTATAATTCACCCCTCCACTTT. Translating it yields CASSETGVGSYNSPLHF. The whole variable domain, filled in from reference TRBV2 and TRBJ1-6, reads EPEVTQTPSHQVTQMGQEVILRCVPISNHLYFYWYRQILGQKVEFLVSFYNNEISEKSEIFDDQFSVERPDGSNFTLKIRSTKLEDSAMYFCASSETGVGSYNSPLHFGNGTRLTVT.

The chain combines TRBV20-1 with TRBJ2-5; 11 nucleotides line up with TRBD2. This CDR3 is 15 amino acids long. Germline V lookup: CDR1 DFQATT, CDR2 SNEGSKA (reference sequence). V dropped 0 bases and J dropped 5; count of bases not matched to a gene: 5. The CDR3 DNA sequence: TGCAGTGCTAGAGATTGGCTAGCGGGAGGCGAGACCCAGTACTTC. Its translation is CSARDWLAGGETQYF.

This clonotype occurred many times. The chain recombines TRBV2 with TRBJ2-6; TRBD2 is a possible D gene (5 bases). The germline V gene has CDR1 SNHLY and CDR2 FYNNEI. V lost 10 bases to trimming and J lost 4 bases, with 11 bases between them. This CDR3 contains 13 residues. DNA of the CDR3: TGTGCCACGACTACCCTAGGGGCCAACGTCCTGACTTTC. This gives the protein CATTTLGANVLTF.

This clonotype was found many times. The V gene is TRBV2, the J gene TRBJ1-5, with D unclear. Germline V CDR1 and CDR2: SNHLY, FYNNEI. The CDR3 length is 15 residues. V shed 0 bases and J shed 1 base, with 7 bases lying between them. The CDR3 sequence: CASSEAGASNQPQHF. Written as DNA, the CDR3 is TGTGCCAGCAGTGAAGCGGGCGCCAGCAATCAGCCCCAGCATTTT.

The V and J genes are TRBV7-3 and TRBJ2-3; TRBD2 agrees at 7 bases. The V segment lost 3 bases and the J segment 2 bases; nucleotides outside the gene matches: 5. This CDR3 is built from 15 residues. The germline gives CDR1 SGHTA, CDR2 FQGTGA. Here the CDR3 reads CASSLVGGITDTQYF. The CDR3 nucleotides are TGTGCCAGCAGCTTGGTGGGAGGGATCACAGATACGCAGTATTTT.